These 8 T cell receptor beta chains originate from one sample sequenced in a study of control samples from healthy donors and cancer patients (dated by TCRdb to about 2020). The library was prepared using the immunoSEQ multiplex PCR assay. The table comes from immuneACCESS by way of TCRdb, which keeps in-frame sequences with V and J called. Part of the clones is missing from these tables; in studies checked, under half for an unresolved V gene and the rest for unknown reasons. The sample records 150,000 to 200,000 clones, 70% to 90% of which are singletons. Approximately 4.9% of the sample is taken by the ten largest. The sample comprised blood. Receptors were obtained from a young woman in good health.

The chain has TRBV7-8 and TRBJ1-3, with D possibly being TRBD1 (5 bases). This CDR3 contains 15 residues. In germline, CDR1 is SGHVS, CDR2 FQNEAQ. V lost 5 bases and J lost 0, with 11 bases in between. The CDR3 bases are TGTGCCAGCAGCCCGCAGGGAGGCTCTGGAAACACCATATATTTT. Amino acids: CASSPQGGSGNTIYF.

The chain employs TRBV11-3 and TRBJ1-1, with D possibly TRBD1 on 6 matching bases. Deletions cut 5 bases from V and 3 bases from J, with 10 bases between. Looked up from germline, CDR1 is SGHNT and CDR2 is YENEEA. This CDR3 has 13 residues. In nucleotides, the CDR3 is TGTGCCAGCAGCCTCAACAGGGACACTGAAGCTTTCTTT. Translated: CASSLNRDTEAFF. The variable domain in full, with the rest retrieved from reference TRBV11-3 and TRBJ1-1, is EAGVVQSPRYKIIEKKQPVAFWCNPISGHNTLYWYLQNLGQGPELLIRYENEEAVDDSQLPKDRFSAERLKGVDSTLKIQPAELGDSAVYLCASSLNRDTEAFFGQGTRLTVV.

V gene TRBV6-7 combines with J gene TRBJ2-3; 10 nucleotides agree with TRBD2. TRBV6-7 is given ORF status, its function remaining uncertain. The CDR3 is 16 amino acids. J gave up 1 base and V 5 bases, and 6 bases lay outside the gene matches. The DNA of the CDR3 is TGTGCCAGCAGTGATAGCGGGAGGAGGGGCACAGATACGCAGTATTTT. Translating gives CASSDSGRRGTDTQYF.

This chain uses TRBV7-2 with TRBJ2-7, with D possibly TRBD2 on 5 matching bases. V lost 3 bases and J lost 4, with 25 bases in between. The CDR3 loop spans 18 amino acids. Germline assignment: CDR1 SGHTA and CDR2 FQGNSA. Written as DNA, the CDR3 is TGTGCCAGCAGCTTCTCGGGGTGGGCGAGACCACTACCTTACGAGCAGTACTTC. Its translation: CASSFSGWARPLPYEQYF.

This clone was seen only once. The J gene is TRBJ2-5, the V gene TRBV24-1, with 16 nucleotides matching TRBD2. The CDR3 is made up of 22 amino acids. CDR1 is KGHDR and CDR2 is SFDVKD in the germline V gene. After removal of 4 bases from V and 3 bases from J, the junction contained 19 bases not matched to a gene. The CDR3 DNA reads TGTGCCACCAGTGACGTAGGGACTAGCGGGGGGGTTGGTTTTCCGAACGAAGAGACCCAGTACTTC. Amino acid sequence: CATSDVGTSGGVGFPNEETQYF.

CDR3 sequence reads: CASSQDVRAGGSDTQYF. CDR3 DNA: TGTGCCAGCAGCCAAGACGTGAGAGCCGGAGGATCGGATACGCAGTATTTT. The genes are TRBV3-1 (or the pseudogene TRBV3-2) and TRBJ2-3; tentative D call: TRBD2 (5 bases). Germline V gives CDR1 LGHDT, CDR2 YNNKEL (reference sequence). CDR3 length: 17 residues. Trimming removed 0 bases from V and 6 bases from J, with 19 bases in between.

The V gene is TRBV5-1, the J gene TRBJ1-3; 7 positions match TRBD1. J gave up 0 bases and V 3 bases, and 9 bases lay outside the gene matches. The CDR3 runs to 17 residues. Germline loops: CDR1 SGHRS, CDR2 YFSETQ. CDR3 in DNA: TGCGCCAGCAGCTCGGGGGCTACAGGGGTCTCTGGAAACACCATATATTTT. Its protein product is CASSSGATGVSGNTIYF.

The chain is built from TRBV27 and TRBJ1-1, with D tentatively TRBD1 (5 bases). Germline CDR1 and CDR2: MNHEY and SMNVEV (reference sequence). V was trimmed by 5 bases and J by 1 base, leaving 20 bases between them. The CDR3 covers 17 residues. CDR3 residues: CASSETAYFNTNTEAFF. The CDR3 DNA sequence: TGTGCCAGCAGTGAGACAGCTTATTTTAATACGAACACTGAAGCTTTCTTT.